These 19 T cell receptor beta chains came from one sample sequenced in a study of long-term antiretroviral therapy in people with HIV. Version v3.0 of the immunoSEQ assay ran at survey level. Sequenced by immunoSEQ multiplex PCR; TCRdb stores in-frame clones only, minus some. The sample has fewer than 20,000 clones, around 78% seen once; the top ten hold 7.5% to 8%. The sample was unsorted PBMCs, taken at the start of antiretroviral therapy, before treatment. The receptors derive from a woman aged 40 to 55 with HIV.

The chain recombines TRBV5-1 with TRBJ2-3; maybe TRBD2 (5 bases). The V and J ends lost 7 bases and 5 bases respectively, with 17 bases between them. The CDR3 length is 14 residues. Germline V gene sequence: CDR1 SGHRS, CDR2 YFSETQ. The CDR3 sequence: CASCTGPEGDTQYF. The CDR3 region has the DNA TGCGCCAGCTGTACCGGTCCTGAGGGAGATACGCAGTATTTT.

This clone was detected a few times. V usage is TRBV29-1 and J usage is TRBJ1-2, with D uncertain. CDR1 and CDR2 from the germline V gene are SQVTM and ANQGSEA. This CDR3 spans 12 amino acids. V lost 5 bases and J lost 2, with 9 bases in between. Here the CDR3 DNA reads TGCAGCGTTCCGCAACCGAACTATGGCTACACCTTC. Encoded protein: CSVPQPNYGYTF. The variable domain in full, with the rest retrieved from reference TRBV29-1 and TRBJ1-2, is SAVISQKPSRDICQRGTSLTIQCQVDSQVTMMFWYRQQPGQSLTLIATANQGSEATYESGFVIDKFPISRPNLTFSTLTVSNMSPEDSSIYLCSVPQPNYGYTFGSGTRLTVV.

V and J are TRBV27 and TRBJ2-5; possibly TRBD1 or TRBD2 for D (5 bases each). The V and J ends lost 5 bases and 0 bases respectively, with 13 bases between them. From germline, CDR1 is MNHEY and CDR2 SMNVEV (reference sequence). The CDR3 extends over 15 amino acids. The CDR3 DNA is TGTGCCAGCAGTCCCCGGGACGGCTACCAAGAGACCCAGTACTTC. Translation: CASSPRDGYQETQYF.

This clone was found a few times. The CDR3 sequence is CASSPRVTGDEKLFF. In DNA form, the CDR3 reads TGTGCCAGCAGCCCTAGAGTGACAGGAGACGAAAAACTGTTTTTT. V is TRBV28 and J is TRBJ1-4; tentative D call: TRBD1 (6 bases). Germline CDR1 MDHEN, CDR2 SYDVKM. The CDR3 is made up of 15 amino acids. Trimming took 6 bases from V and 8 from J, leaving 19 bases between them.

This CDR3 is CARSADSCGGNQPQHF. The CDR3 nucleotides are TGTGCCAGAAGCGCCGACTCTTGCGGTGGCAATCAGCCCCAGCATTTT. The chain combines TRBV5-3 with TRBJ1-5; unclear D gene. TRBV5-3 is filed as an ORF, its function uncertain. Trimming took off 4 bases at V and 2 bases at J, with 16 bases between the two ends. The CDR3 totals 16 residues.

The V call is TRBV19, the J call TRBJ2-7; maybe TRBD1 (5 bases). Germline CDR1 is LNHDA and CDR2 is SQIVND (reference sequence). Trimming shortened V by 3 bases and J by 3 bases, and 15 bases separated the two germline ends. The CDR3 runs 15 residues. This chain's CDR3 is CASSMGHSPIYEQYF. CDR3 DNA: TGTGCCAGTAGTATGGGGCACTCTCCGATCTACGAGCAGTACTTC.

V gene TRBV5-1 combines with J gene TRBJ1-1; D gene ambiguous. This CDR3 region has 14 residues. Trimming took 0 bases from V and 2 from J, leaving 8 bases between them. CDR1 is SGHRS, CDR2 YFSETQ, per germline. The CDR3 loop is CASSLALGNTEAFF. In DNA form, the CDR3 reads TGCGCCAGCAGCTTGGCCCTGGGAAACACTGAAGCTTTCTTT.

The rearrangement joins TRBV28 to TRBJ2-7; tentatively, D is TRBD1 (6 bases). CDR3 length: 15 amino acids. The V and J ends lost 2 bases and 5 bases respectively, with 16 bases between them. CDR1 is MDHEN, CDR2 SYDVKM, per germline. Here the CDR3 reads CASSLRQGSIDEQYF. For the CDR3, the DNA is TGTGCCAGCAGTTTAAGGCAGGGGTCTATAGACGAGCAGTACTTC.

The V call is TRBV9, the J call TRBJ1-6, with D uncertain. The germline V gene has CDR1 SGDLS and CDR2 YYNGEE. This CDR3 is built from 15 residues. The germline V and J ends were trimmed by 0 bases and 5 bases, with 9 bases remaining between them. CDR3 bases: TGTGCCAGCAGCGTAGGGGCAGCCAATAATTCACCCCTCCACTTT. Translating gives CASSVGAANNSPLHF.

This clone was recorded a few times. V is TRBV4-2 and J is TRBJ2-7; D unclear. Germline V gene lookup returns CDR1 LGHNA and CDR2 YNFKEQ. The ends were cut back, 2 bases at V and 3 bases at J, with 14 bases in the middle. This CDR3 is built from 15 residues. CDR3 bases: TGTGCCAGCAGCCAATCGTCCCCGGTCGACTACGAGCAGTACTTC. Protein sequence: CASSQSSPVDYEQYF.

The rearrangement joins TRBV27 to TRBJ2-1, with 8 bases fitting TRBD1. V dropped 4 bases and J dropped 0; count of bases not matched to a gene: 11. The V gene's germline CDR1 is MNHEY and CDR2 SMNVEV (reference sequence). This CDR3 spans 18 amino acids. The CDR3 DNA is TGTGCCAGCAGTTCCGTACCCCCGCAGGGGGCCTCCTACAATGAGCAGTTCTTC. Protein: CASSSVPPQGASYNEQFF.

This clone was counted a few times. The chain is built from TRBV4-3 and TRBJ1-2; TRBD1 agrees at 7 bases. Losses at the gene ends were 0 bases for V and 7 bases for J; bases not matched to a gene: 23. The CDR3 is 20 residues long. Germline V gives CDR1 LGHNA, CDR2 YSLEER. The CDR3 sequence: CASSQDLTGQASKESVGYTF. For the CDR3, the DNA is TGCGCCAGCAGCCAAGATCTTACAGGACAGGCCTCAAAAGAGAGTGTTGGCTACACCTTC.

The chain has TRBV15 and TRBJ2-7, with 7 bases fitting TRBD2. From germline, CDR1 is LNHNV and CDR2 YYDKDF (reference sequence). The CDR3 has 15 residues. Unmatched junction bases numbered 8, after V lost 4 bases and J lost 2 bases. The DNA for the CDR3 is TGTGCCACCAGCATCAAGACAGCGGGACCCTACGAGCAGTACTTC. Encoded protein: CATSIKTAGPYEQYF.

The chain couples TRBV4-2 to TRBJ1-1; D is possibly TRBD1 (6 bases). Germline-derived CDR1 and CDR2 are LGHNA and YNFKEQ. V was pared by 4 bases and J by 2 bases, with 14 bases between. The CDR3 runs to 15 residues. The CDR3, as DNA: TGTGCCAGCAGCCTATCCAGGGGACTAAACACTGAAGCTTTCTTT. Amino acids: CASSLSRGLNTEAFF.

The chain has TRBV20-1 and TRBJ1-1; 7 positions agree with TRBD1. Germline CDR1 reads DFQATT; CDR2 reads SNEGSKA (reference sequence). The J segment lost 7 bases and the V segment lost 7 bases, leaving 6 bases of the junction unmatched. This CDR3 has 11 amino acids. This CDR3 reads CSVSDRHEAFF. The CDR3 nucleotides read TGCAGTGTATCGGACAGGCATGAAGCTTTCTTT.

This clone was observed a single time. The chain links TRBV28 to TRBJ2-7, with 11 bases identical to TRBD2. This CDR3 contains 16 residues. V was clipped by 2 bases and J by 5 bases; unmatched bases: 8. The germline gives CDR1 MDHEN, CDR2 SYDVKM. The CDR3: CASSLSLAGGRDEQYF. The CDR3 nucleotides are TGTGCCAGCAGTTTAAGTCTAGCGGGGGGCCGAGACGAGCAGTACTTC.

The chain is built from TRBV19 and TRBJ2-7; 8 bases fit TRBD1. After removal of 7 bases from V and 7 bases from J, the junction contained 12 bases not matched to a gene. CDR1 is LNHDA, CDR2 SQIVND, per germline (reference sequence). The CDR3 runs to 14 residues. CDR3 in DNA: TGTGCCAGTACCCCCGACAGGGGAGGCGCGGAGCAGTACTTC. Translated, it gives CASTPDRGGAEQYF.

The V gene is TRBV30, the J gene TRBJ1-5; 9 bases match TRBD1. The CDR3 is 16 amino acids. V lost 0 bases to trimming and J lost 3 bases; unmatched junction nucleotides: 6. The germline gives CDR1 GTSNPN, CDR2 SVGIG (reference sequence). DNA of the CDR3: TGTGCCTGGAGTGTAGGGGGGACAGGGACCAATCAGCCCCAGCATTTT. This codes for CAWSVGGTGTNQPQHF.

V is TRBV6-1 and J is TRBJ1-1; 9 nucleotides align to TRBD1. V was pared by 2 bases and J by 0 bases, with 4 bases of the junction left unmatched. This CDR3 spans 16 amino acids. The V gene's germline CDR1 is MNHNS and CDR2 SASEGT. The CDR3 DNA sequence: TGTGCCAGCAGTGAACTAGGGACAGGGATGAACACTGAAGCTTTCTTT. This translates into CASSELGTGMNTEAFF.